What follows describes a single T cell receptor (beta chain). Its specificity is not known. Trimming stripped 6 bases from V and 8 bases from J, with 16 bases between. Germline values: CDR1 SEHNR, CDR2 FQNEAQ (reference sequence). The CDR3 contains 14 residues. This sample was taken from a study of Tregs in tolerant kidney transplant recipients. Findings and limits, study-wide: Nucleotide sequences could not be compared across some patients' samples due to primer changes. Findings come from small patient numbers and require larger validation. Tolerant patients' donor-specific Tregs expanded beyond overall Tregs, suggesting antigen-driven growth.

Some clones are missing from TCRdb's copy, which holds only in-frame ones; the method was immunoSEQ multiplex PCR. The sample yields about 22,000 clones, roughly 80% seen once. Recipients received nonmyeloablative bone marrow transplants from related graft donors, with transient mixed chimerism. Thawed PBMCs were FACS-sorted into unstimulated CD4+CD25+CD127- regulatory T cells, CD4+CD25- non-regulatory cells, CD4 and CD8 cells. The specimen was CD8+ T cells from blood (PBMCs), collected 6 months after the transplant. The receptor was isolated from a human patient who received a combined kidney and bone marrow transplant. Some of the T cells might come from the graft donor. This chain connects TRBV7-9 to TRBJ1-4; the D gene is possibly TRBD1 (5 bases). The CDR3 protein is CASSDGGLEEKLFF. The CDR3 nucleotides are TGTGCCAGCAGTGATGGGGGGTTAGAAGAAAAACTGTTTTTT.